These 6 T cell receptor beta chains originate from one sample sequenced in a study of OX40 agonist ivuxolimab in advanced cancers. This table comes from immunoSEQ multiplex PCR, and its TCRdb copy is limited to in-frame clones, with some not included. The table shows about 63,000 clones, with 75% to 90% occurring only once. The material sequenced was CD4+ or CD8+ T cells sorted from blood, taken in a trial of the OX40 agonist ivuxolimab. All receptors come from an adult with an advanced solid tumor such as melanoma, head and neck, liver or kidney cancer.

Here the CDR3 DNA reads TGTGCCAGCAGATTGAGCTCTGGGGCCAACGTCCTGACTTTC. This codes for CASRLSSGANVLTF. This rearrangement joins TRBV7-3 to TRBJ2-6, with D unclear. From germline, CDR1 is SGHTA and CDR2 FQGTGA. V was pared by 6 bases and J by 0 bases, with 6 bases between. The CDR3 runs 14 residues.

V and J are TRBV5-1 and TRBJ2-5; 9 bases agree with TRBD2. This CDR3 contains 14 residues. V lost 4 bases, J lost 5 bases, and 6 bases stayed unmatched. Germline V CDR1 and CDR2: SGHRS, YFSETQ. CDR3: CASSLRGGPETQYF. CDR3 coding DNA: TGCGCCAGCAGCCTGCGGGGGGGCCCCGAGACCCAGTACTTC.

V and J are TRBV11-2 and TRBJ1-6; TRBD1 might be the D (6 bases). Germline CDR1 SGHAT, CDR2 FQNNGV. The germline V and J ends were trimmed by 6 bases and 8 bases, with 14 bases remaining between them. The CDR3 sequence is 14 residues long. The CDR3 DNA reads TGTGCCAGCAGTCTAAACAGGGTTGATTCACCCCTCCACTTT. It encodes CASSLNRVDSPLHF.

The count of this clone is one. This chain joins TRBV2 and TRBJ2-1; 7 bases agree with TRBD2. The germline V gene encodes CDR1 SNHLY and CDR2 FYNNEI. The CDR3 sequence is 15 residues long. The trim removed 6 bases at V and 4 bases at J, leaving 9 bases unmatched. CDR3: CASSERLAGYNEQFF. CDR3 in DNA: TGTGCCAGCAGCGAAAGACTAGCTGGTTACAATGAGCAGTTCTTC.

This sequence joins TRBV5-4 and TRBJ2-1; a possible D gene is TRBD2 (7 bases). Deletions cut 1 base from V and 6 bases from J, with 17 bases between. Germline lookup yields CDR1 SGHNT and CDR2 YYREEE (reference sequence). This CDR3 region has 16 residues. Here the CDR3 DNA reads TGTGCCAGCAGCTTGATTTCGGGGGGCCCACTCAATGAGCAGTTCTTC. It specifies CASSLISGGPLNEQFF.

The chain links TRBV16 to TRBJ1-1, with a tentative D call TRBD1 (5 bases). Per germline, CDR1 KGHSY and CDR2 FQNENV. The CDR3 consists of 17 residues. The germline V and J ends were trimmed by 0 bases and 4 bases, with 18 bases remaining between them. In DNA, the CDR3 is TGTGCCAGCAGCCAATCGATTTTTAGGGGAGCGGCCACTGAAGCTTTCTTT. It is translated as CASSQSIFRGAATEAFF.